The 29 T cell receptor beta chains listed next were all sequenced from one sample in a study of beta chain features in type 1 diabetes. As every portion of the isolated RNA was reverse transcribed, the sequencing read expressed TCRB transcripts. Assay used: immunoSEQ multiplex PCR; TCRdb lists only in-frame clones, some missing. The table includes fewer than 900,000 clones, roughly 15% detected once. The sequencing input was naive CD4+ T cells from blood. Every receptor here comes from a woman under 30 in good health.

This clone was seen more than once but under ten times. The rearrangement links TRBV2 to TRBJ1-4; possible D gene TRBD1, 6 bases. The CDR3 runs 15 residues. V dropped 7 bases and J dropped 7 bases, with 19 bases sitting between them. Per the germline V gene, CDR1 is SNHLY and CDR2 is FYNNEI. CDR3 in DNA: TGTGCCAGCACAGCTATACAGGGAGCGGGTGAAAAACTGTTTTTT. This translates into CASTAIQGAGEKLFF.

As concerns this clone: Other nucleotide sequences in the sample specify the same CDR3. The rearrangement links TRBV7-3 to TRBJ2-2; D is ambiguous. CDR3 length: 13 residues. Trimming shortened V by 6 bases and J by 5 bases, and 10 bases separated the two germline ends. Germline CDR1 and CDR2: SGHTA and FQGTGA. The CDR3 nucleotides read TGTGCCAGCAGTTCAGGAACTACCGGGGAGCTGTTTTTT. Translating gives CASSSGTTGELFF.

This chain joins TRBV19 and TRBJ2-3; unclear D gene. CDR1 is LNHDA and CDR2 is SQIVND in the germline V gene (reference sequence). Trimming took off 5 bases at V and 11 bases at J, with 23 bases between the two ends. The CDR3 runs to 15 residues. CDR3 sequence: CASSGAGPTPPEQYF. CDR3 nucleotides: TGTGCCAGTAGTGGCGCCGGACCTACCCCGCCGGAGCAGTATTTT.

This clone turned up a few times. The chain joins TRBV4-3 to TRBJ2-1; D might be TRBD1 (6 bases). In germline, CDR1 is LGHNA, CDR2 YSLEER. The CDR3 covers 14 residues. V lost 4 bases and J lost 3, with 10 bases in between. In nucleotides, the CDR3 is TGCGCCAGCAGCCCCGGACAGTACTACAATGAGCAGTTCTTC. Amino acid sequence: CASSPGQYYNEQFF.

The chain employs TRBV7-9 and TRBJ2-3; 7 bases match TRBD2. The germline gives CDR1 SEHNR, CDR2 FQNEAQ (reference sequence). This CDR3 contains 17 residues. Trimming cost V 1 base and J 1 base; bases outside gene matches: 8. The CDR3 here is CASSLGDRAGGTDTQYF. The CDR3 DNA reads as TGTGCCAGCAGCTTAGGCGACCGGGCGGGAGGCACAGATACGCAGTATTTT. Complete variable domain (other parts from reference TRBV7-9 and TRBJ2-3): DTGVSQNPRHKITKRGQNVTFRCDPISEHNRLYWYRQTLGQGPEFLTYFQNEAQLEKSRLLSDRFSAERPKGSFSTLEIQRTEQGDSAMYLCASSLGDRAGGTDTQYFGPGTRLTVL.

This clone was seen a few times. V and J are TRBV9 and TRBJ2-5, with 9 bases identical to TRBD2. There are 17 residues in the CDR3. From germline, CDR1 is SGDLS and CDR2 YYNGEE. V gave up 2 bases and J gave up 5 bases; unmatched junction bases: 13. The CDR3 loop is CASSVGLAFRASETQYF. CDR3 sequence (DNA): TGTGCCAGCAGCGTGGGACTAGCTTTTCGGGCTTCGGAGACCCAGTACTTC.

This clone occurred a few times. The V gene is TRBV7-2, the J gene TRBJ2-1; D not resolved. V was cut by 5 bases and J by 7 bases, with 12 bases left in between. Germline lookup yields CDR1 SGHTA and CDR2 FQGNSA. There are 13 residues in the CDR3. CDR3 sequence: CASSGGVRNEQFF. The CDR3 nucleotides read TGTGCCAGCAGCGGCGGTGTGAGGAATGAGCAGTTCTTC.

V usage is TRBV7-9 and J usage is TRBJ2-3; TRBD2 agrees at 8 bases. CDR1 and CDR2 from the germline V gene are SEHNR and FQNEAQ (reference sequence). This CDR3 comprises 15 residues. Trimming cost V 2 bases and J 3 bases; bases outside gene matches: 4. Here the CDR3 DNA reads TGTGCCAGCAGCTTAACGGGAGGGAAAACAGATACGCAGTATTTT. It yields the protein CASSLTGGKTDTQYF.

There are a few counts of this clone. The V and J genes are TRBV21-1 and TRBJ2-1; the table's D call of TRBD1 was not tested on the DNA. TRBV21-1 is tagged as a pseudogene. The CDR3 has 15 amino acids. This CDR3 is CASSKGQGSYDEQFF. The CDR3 nucleotides read TGTGCCAGCAGCAAAGGGCAGGGGAGTTATGATGAGCAGTTCTTC.

The gene calls are TRBV4-2 and TRBJ2-1; no reliable D call. CDR1 and CDR2 (germline): LGHNA, YNFKEQ. There are 15 residues in the CDR3. V was cut by 0 bases and J by 0 bases, with 6 bases left in between. The CDR3 DNA reads as TGTGCCAGCAGCCAAGACAGAAGCTCCTACAATGAGCAGTTCTTC. Its translation is CASSQDRSSYNEQFF.

The V and J genes are TRBV27 and TRBJ2-6; tentatively, D is TRBD2 (5 bases). Germline CDR1 and CDR2: MNHEY and SMNVEV (reference sequence). The CDR3 is 17 amino acids. The V gene lost 4 bases and the J gene lost 1 base, with 14 bases spanning the gap. The chain's CDR3 is CASSSLEGFSGANVLTF. In DNA, the CDR3 is TGTGCCAGCAGTTCGCTAGAGGGATTTTCTGGGGCCAACGTCCTGACTTTC. The whole variable domain, filled in from reference TRBV27 and TRBJ2-6, reads EAQVTQNPRYLITVTGKKLTVTCSQNMNHEYMSWYRQDPGLGLRQIYYSMNVEVTDKGDVPEGYKVSRKEKRNFPLILESPSPNQTSLYFCASSSLEGFSGANVLTFGAGSRLTVL.

Regarding this clone: In the same sample, other DNA sequences code for this CDR3. This chain uses TRBV7-2 with TRBJ2-7; D is unresolved. Trimming shortened V by 0 bases and J by 3 bases, and 6 bases separated the two germline ends. CDR1 and CDR2 (germline): SGHTA, FQGNSA. The CDR3 has 13 amino acids. The CDR3 DNA follows: TGTGCCAGCAGCTTAGCCCAGAGCTACGAGCAGTACTTC. Protein product: CASSLAQSYEQYF.

V usage is TRBV7-3 and J usage is TRBJ2-2; D is undetermined. CDR1 is SGHTA and CDR2 is FQGTGA in the germline V gene. The V and J ends lost 5 bases and 2 bases respectively, with 9 bases between them. The CDR3 has 14 residues. The CDR3 is CASSPGQNTGELFF. The CDR3 DNA is TGTGCCAGCAGCCCCGGGCAAAACACCGGGGAGCTGTTTTTT.

J is TRBJ1-1 and V is TRBV7-2; D call uncertain. CDR3 length: 15 residues. CDR1 and CDR2 (germline): SGHTA, FQGNSA. The ends were cut back, 5 bases at V and 0 bases at J, with 13 bases in the middle. The CDR3 DNA sequence: TGTGCCAGCAGCCTCCTTGGACTGATGAACACTGAAGCTTTCTTT. Translating gives CASSLLGLMNTEAFF.

The genes are TRBV7-6 and TRBJ2-7; 9 bases line up with TRBD2. From germline, CDR1 is SGHVS and CDR2 FNYEAQ. This CDR3 comprises 16 residues. After removal of 2 bases from V and 1 base from J, the junction contained 6 bases not matched to a gene. In DNA, the CDR3 is TGTGCCAGCAGCTTAAGAGCGGGAGGCCCGTCCTACGAGCAGTACTTC. This translates into CASSLRAGGPSYEQYF.

This clone appeared many times. The chain links TRBV21-1 to TRBJ2-7. TRBV21-1 is labeled a pseudogene. This CDR3 is 10 amino acids long. CDR3 loop: CASRNYEQYF. The CDR3, as DNA: TGTGCCAGCAGGAACTACGAGCAGTACTTC.

V usage is TRBV4-2 and J usage is TRBJ2-3; D is perhaps TRBD1 (6 bases). CDR1 is LGHNA and CDR2 is YNFKEQ in the germline V gene. The CDR3 totals 15 residues. Trimming pared 5 bases from V and 3 bases from J, leaving 15 bases between. The CDR3 DNA sequence: TGTGCCAGCAGCTTGGGGCAGGGGCGGACAGATACGCAGTATTTT. Amino acids: CASSLGQGRTDTQYF.

The CDR3 region has the DNA TGTGCCAGCAGCCTCTTTAGTCGCCCTAGCACAGATACGCAGTATTTT. This gives the protein CASSLFSRPSTDTQYF. The rearrangement uses TRBV11-2 and TRBJ2-3; the D is unclear. The CDR3 is made up of 16 amino acids. The germline gives CDR1 SGHAT, CDR2 FQNNGV. V lost 5 bases and J lost 0, with 15 bases in between.

This clone was observed a few times. The J gene is TRBJ1-2, the V gene TRBV5-1; TRBD1 agrees at 7 bases. Germline CDR1 is SGHRS and CDR2 is YFSETQ. The CDR3 sequence is 15 residues long. V was pared by 0 bases and J by 8 bases, with 10 bases of the junction left unmatched. The CDR3 sequence is CASSLASAQGPGYTF. The CDR3 DNA reads TGCGCCAGCAGCTTGGCGTCGGCACAGGGGCCCGGCTACACCTTC. The full variable domain, in which reference TRBV5-1 and TRBJ1-2 provide the parts outside the CDR3, is KAGVTQTPRYLIKTRGQQVTLSCSPISGHRSVSWYQQTPGQGLQFLFEYFSETQRNKGNFPGRFSGRQFSNSRSEMNVSTLELGDSALYLCASSLASAQGPGYTFGSGTRLTVV.

This clone was observed a few times. CDR3 in amino acids: CASIQTDTGELFF. The CDR3 DNA sequence: TGTGCCAGCATCCAGACGGACACCGGGGAGCTGTTTTTT. The rearrangement links TRBV6-1 to TRBJ2-2; D unresolved. Between the trimmed V and J ends, which lost 7 bases and 3 bases, there was a span of 9 bases. Germline V gene data show CDR1 as MNHNS and CDR2 as SASEGT. The CDR3 length is 13 residues.

This clone was detected a few times. V and J are TRBV5-6 and TRBJ2-7, with unresolved D. The CDR3 contains 15 residues. Trimming took 4 bases from V and 3 from J, leaving 17 bases between them. The germline gives CDR1 SGHDT, CDR2 YYEEEE. The CDR3 spells CASSTLTDVGYEQYF. CDR3 nucleotide sequence: TGTGCCAGCAGCACCCTGACGGACGTGGGCTACGAGCAGTACTTC.

This clone occurred a few times. The genes are TRBV28 and TRBJ2-7; 9 bases fit TRBD1. Germline CDR1 and CDR2: MDHEN and SYDVKM. V dropped 1 base and J dropped 2; count of bases not matched to a gene: 12. This CDR3 is 18 amino acids long. The CDR3 DNA reads TGTGCCAGCAGTTTATTGGACAGGGGCCAGCGCCCGACCTACGAGCAGTACTTC. It is translated as CASSLLDRGQRPTYEQYF.

The chain combines TRBV5-6 with TRBJ2-5, with TRBD2 matching 16 bases. V was clipped by 1 base and J by 4 bases; unmatched bases: 10. The CDR3 consists of 19 residues. Per the germline V gene, CDR1 is SGHDT and CDR2 is YYEEEE. CDR3 DNA: TGTGCCAGCAGCTTGCCTTTGGGGACTAGCGGGAGGGCCCGAGAGACCCAGTACTTC. Translation gives CASSLPLGTSGRARETQYF.

The chain joins TRBV6-6 to TRBJ2-7, with 11 bases matching TRBD1. Unmatched junction bases numbered 7, after V lost 6 bases and J lost 6 bases. From germline, CDR1 is MNHNY and CDR2 SVGAGI (reference sequence). CDR3 length: 14 amino acids. The CDR3 bases are TGTGCCAGCAGGTTATCCGGGACAGGGGGCGAGCAGTACTTC. It yields the protein CASRLSGTGGEQYF.

This clone was detected only a few times. Relative to the germline gene, one junction end is altered; a read error may explain this. The chain carries TRBV29-1 and TRBJ2-1; the D is unclear. The CDR3 has 12 residues. Germline CDR1 SQVTM, CDR2 ANQGSEA. This CDR3 reads CITASSYNEQFF. CDR3 sequence (DNA): TGTATTACAGCCAGCTCCTACAATGAGCAGTTCTTC.

This clone was observed a handful of times. The gene calls are TRBV2 and TRBJ2-5, with D possibly being TRBD1 (5 bases). The CDR3 is made up of 13 amino acids. With 6 bases removed from V and 5 bases from J, the gap between germline ends came to 13 bases. CDR1 and CDR2 (germline): SNHLY, FYNNEI. The DNA for the CDR3 is TGTGCCAGCAGGGGGCCCTTTGGTGAGACCCAGTACTTC. Residues: CASRGPFGETQYF.

This clone has just a few counts. The chain is built from TRBV10-3 and TRBJ2-2, with 9 nucleotides matching TRBD1. Per the germline V gene, CDR1 is ENHRY and CDR2 is SYGVKD. The CDR3 is 15 amino acids. The V segment lost 7 bases and the J segment 5 bases; nucleotides outside the gene matches: 8. CDR3 sequence reads: CAIKDAGQGTGELFF. CDR3 nucleotide sequence: TGTGCCATCAAGGATGCGGGACAGGGTACCGGGGAGCTGTTTTTT.

This clone was seen more than once but under ten times. J is TRBJ2-1 and V is TRBV2, with D unresolved. The CDR3 totals 12 residues. The germline V gene encodes CDR1 SNHLY and CDR2 FYNNEI. The ends were cut back, 3 bases at V and 10 bases at J, with 10 bases in the middle. CDR3 sequence (DNA): TGTGCCAGCAGTGATGACTCCGGGGAGCAGTTCTTC. As protein: CASSDDSGEQFF.

The V gene is TRBV7-8, the J gene TRBJ1-2; D may be TRBD1 (5 bases). The CDR3 sequence is 12 residues long. The germline gives CDR1 SGHVS, CDR2 FQNEAQ. V lost 1 base and J lost 10, with 10 bases in between. The chain's CDR3 is CASSLVGGVYTF. The CDR3 DNA is TGTGCCAGCAGCTTAGTCGGGGGGGTCTACACCTTC. The full variable domain, its missing parts supplied by reference TRBV7-8 and TRBJ1-2, is GAGVSQSPRYKVAKRGQDVALRCDPISGHVSLFWYQQALGQGPEFLTYFQNEAQLDKSGLPSDRFFAERPEGSVSTLKIQRTQQEDSAVYLCASSLVGGVYTFGSGTRLTVV.